This T cell receptor beta chain was found in a study of response to subunit inactivated influenza vaccine. MiXCR, run by TCRdb on the RT-PCR reads, gives a single entry per CDR3 protein. Of about 500,000 distinct CDR3 sequences in the sample, more than 15% are singletons; the top ten hold around 3%. The V end lost 8 bases, the J end lost 4 bases, and 8 bases lay between the germline ends. The CDR3 sequence is 11 residues long. This clonotype appeared a few times. The antigen remains unidentified. Study-wide results and caveats: Authors proposed each seasonal influenza vaccination draws in few new T cells.

This receptor was obtained from a man aged 50 to 69 who received an inactivated influenza vaccine. This chain uses TRBV12-3 or TRBV12-4 with TRBJ1-2; D gene ambiguous. The source was CD4+ T cells sorted from PBMCs, collected approximately 25 months after vaccination. DNA for the CDR3: TGTGCCAGCGCGACCAGCTATGGCTACACCTTC. Encoded protein: CASATSYGYTF.